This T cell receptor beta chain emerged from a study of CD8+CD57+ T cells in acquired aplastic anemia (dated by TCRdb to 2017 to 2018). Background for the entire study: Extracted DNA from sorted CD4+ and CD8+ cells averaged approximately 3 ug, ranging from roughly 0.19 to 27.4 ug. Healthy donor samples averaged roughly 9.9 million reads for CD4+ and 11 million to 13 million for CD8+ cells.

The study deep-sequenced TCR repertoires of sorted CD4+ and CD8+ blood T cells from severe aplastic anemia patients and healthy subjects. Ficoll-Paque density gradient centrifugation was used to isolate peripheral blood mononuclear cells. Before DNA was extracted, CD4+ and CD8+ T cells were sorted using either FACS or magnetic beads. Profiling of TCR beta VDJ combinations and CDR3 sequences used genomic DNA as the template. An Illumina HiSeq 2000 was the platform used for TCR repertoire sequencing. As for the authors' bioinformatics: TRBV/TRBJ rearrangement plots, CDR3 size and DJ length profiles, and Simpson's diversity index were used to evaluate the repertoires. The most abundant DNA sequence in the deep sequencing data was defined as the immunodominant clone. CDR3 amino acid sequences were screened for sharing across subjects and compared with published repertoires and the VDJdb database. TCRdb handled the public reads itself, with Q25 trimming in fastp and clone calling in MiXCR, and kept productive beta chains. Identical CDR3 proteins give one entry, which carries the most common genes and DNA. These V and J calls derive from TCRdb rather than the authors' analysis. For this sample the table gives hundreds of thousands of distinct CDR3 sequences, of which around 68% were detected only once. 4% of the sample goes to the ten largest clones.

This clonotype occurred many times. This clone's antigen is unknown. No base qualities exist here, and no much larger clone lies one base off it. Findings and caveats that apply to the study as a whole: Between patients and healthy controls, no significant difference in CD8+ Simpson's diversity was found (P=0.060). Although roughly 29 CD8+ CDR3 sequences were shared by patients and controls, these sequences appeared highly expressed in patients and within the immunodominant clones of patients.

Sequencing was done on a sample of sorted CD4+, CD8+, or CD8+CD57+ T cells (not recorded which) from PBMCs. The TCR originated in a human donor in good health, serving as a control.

The DNA sequence reads TGTGCCAGCAGCTCACTGGACAGGGATCAGCCCCAGCATTTT. Its coded protein is CASSSLDRDQPQHF. This chain joins TRBV7-6 to TRBJ1-5; 8 middle bases align to TRBD1. CDR1 and CDR2 (SGHVS, FNYEAQ) derive from the germline V gene. The CDR3 contains 14 residues, cysteine and phenylalanine counted. Just CDR3 DNA is preserved here, 42 bases in frame from base 1. V trim: 4 bases; J trim: 5 bases; unmatched bases: 4.